The rows below give T cell receptor beta chains drawn from one sample of a study of T cell repertoires in cytomegalovirus infection. These TCRs' antigens remain unknown. Each CDR3 protein is one row after TCRdb ran MiXCR on the reads. The table lists 550,000 to 850,000 distinct CDR3 sequences, around a third of them singletons. The input for sequencing was cultured PBMCs, taken from culture after CMV antigen stimulation. The source is a human donor in good health (CMV status not recorded). Some clones in this sample may be carry-over from other donors' samples. Both conserved end residues are part of each CDR3. Each record gives: clone size, D gene, V gene, J gene, CDR3 protein, CDR3 DNA. The D gene is left open where the match is weak. For some rows the clone size is stated as once, few or many, or as a class when expanded; others skip it.

once	.	TRBV7-2	TRBJ2-2	CASSPPGGAGPGELFF	TGTGCCAGCAGCCCCCCTGGTGGGGCAGGCCCCGGGGAGCTGTTTTTT
.	.	TRBV7-9	TRBJ2-7	CASSHRADMGEQYF	TGTGCCAGCAGCCATCGGGCTGATATGGGTGAGCAGTACTTC
.	.	TRBV14	TRBJ2-7	CASSQVGHHEQYF	TGTGCCAGCAGCCAAGTCGGGCACCACGAGCAGTACTTC
.	TRBD2	TRBV12-3/TRBV12-4	TRBJ2-3	CASSNLAEYTDTQYF	TGTGCCAGCAGTAATCTAGCGGAGTACACAGATACGCAGTATTTT
.	.	TRBV6-8	TRBJ2-1	CASRRLPHAPWNEQFF	TGTGCCAGCAGAAGACTACCTCACGCCCCTTGGAATGAGCAGTTCTTC
many	TRBD1	TRBV11-2	TRBJ2-1	CASSARQGIDDNEQFF	TGTGCCAGCAGCGCCCGACAGGGGATAGATGACAATGAGCAGTTCTTC
many	TRBD2	TRBV6-1	TRBJ2-1	CASSGRQREGRDEQFF	TGTGCCAGCAGTGGACGACAGCGGGAGGGACGGGATGAGCAGTTCTTC
few	TRBD1	TRBV18	TRBJ1-3	CASSPLTGSGNTIYF	TGTGCCAGCTCACCACTGACAGGGTCCGGAAACACCATATATTTT
few	.	TRBV7-9	TRBJ1-1	CASSTKNTEAFF	TGTGCCAGCAGCACAAAAAACACTGAAGCTTTCTTT
.	.	TRBV4-1	TRBJ2-5	CASSQLGLIQETQYF	TGCGCCAGCAGCCAACTGGGACTTATTCAAGAGACCCAGTACTTC
.	.	TRBV7-2	TRBJ2-7	CASSLGLDYYEQYF	TGTGCCAGCAGCTTAGGACTAGATTACTACGAGCAGTACTTC
.	.	TRBV5-4	TRBJ1-2	CASSLGRPGDDYGYTF	TGTGCCAGCAGCTTGGGCCGGCCGGGAGATGACTATGGCTACACCTTC
many	.	TRBV7-8	TRBJ2-7	CASSSLLWQNF	TGTGCCAGCAGCTCGCTGCTTTGGCAGAACTTC
.	.	TRBV14	TRBJ1-3	CASSPSGFGNTIYF	TGTGCCAGCAGCCCGTCGGGGTTTGGAAACACCATATATTTT
.	.	TRBV7-8	TRBJ2-5	CASIPLGTKETQYF	TGTGCCAGCATCCCTTTGGGGACAAAAGAGACCCAGTACTTC
.	.	TRBV20-1	TRBJ2-7	CSAKRPGQNPGEQYF	TGCAGTGCAAAACGCCCGGGACAAAATCCCGGCGAGCAGTACTTC
few	TRBD2	TRBV6-2/TRBV6-3	TRBJ2-1	CASSYSTYRAGGSDEQFF	TGTGCCAGCAGTTACTCAACTTACCGAGCGGGAGGGAGCGATGAGCAGTTCTTC
.	.	TRBV10-1	TRBJ2-5	CASSVSGTGTQYF	TGCGCCAGCAGCGTTAGCGGCACAGGGACCCAGTACTTC
.	.	TRBV7-2	TRBJ2-3	CASSLRLVQDTQYF	TGTGCCAGCAGCCTCCGACTAGTTCAGGATACGCAGTATTTT
.	TRBD1	TRBV6-2/TRBV6-3	TRBJ2-5	CANRTGTETQYF	TGTGCCAACAGGACAGGGACAGAGACCCAGTACTTC
.	.	TRBV5-6	TRBJ1-4	CASSLDGDATNEKLFF	TGTGCCAGCAGCTTGGATGGGGACGCAACTAATGAAAAACTGTTTTTT
.	.	TRBV11-2	TRBJ2-2	CASSSIRWGASGTGELFF	TGTGCCAGCAGCTCCATCAGGTGGGGGGCGAGTGGCACCGGGGAGCTGTTTTTT
.	TRBD2	TRBV28	TRBJ2-3	CASSFRGGGGTQYF	TGTGCCAGCAGTTTCCGCGGGGGGGGTGGTACGCAGTATTTT
few	.	TRBV12-3/TRBV12-4	TRBJ1-1	CASSFGRFTEAFF	TGTGCCAGCAGTTTTGGCAGGTTTACTGAAGCTTTCTTT
.	.	TRBV6-1	TRBJ2-7	CASSEGGRVYEQYF	TGTGCCAGCAGTGAAGGAGGTCGGGTCTACGAGCAGTACTTC
many	.	TRBV5-6	TRBJ2-2	CASSLIGGELFF	TGTGCCAGCAGCTTGATTGGCGGGGAGCTGTTTTTT
few	TRBD2	TRBV11-3	TRBJ2-2	CASSLRGDYTGELFF	TGTGCCAGCAGCTTACGGGGGGACTACACCGGGGAGCTGTTTTTT
.	TRBD1	TRBV25-1	TRBJ1-1	CASSEWGTGDEAFF	TGTGCCAGCAGTGAATGGGGGACAGGCGACGAAGCTTTCTTT